Below, 23 T cell receptor beta chains from the same sample are listed, as sequenced in a study of blood T cell repertoires in COVID-19. The protocol was immunoSEQ multiplex PCR, while the TCRdb copy is restricted to in-frame clones and leaves out a portion. Of roughly 430,000 clones detected, roughly 90% appear once; the ten largest clones hold roughly 1.9%. The sample was PBMCs or T cells enriched from blood (not recorded which). The receptors were sampled from a woman aged 40 to 55 with acute COVID-19.

This clone was detected only once. The chain couples TRBV19 to TRBJ1-5; no clear D gene. CDR3 length equals 15 residues. Germline assignment: CDR1 LNHDA and CDR2 SQIVND (reference sequence). Trimming took off 6 bases at V and 6 bases at J, with 18 bases between the two ends. The chain's CDR3 is CASRPGRERGQPQHF. The CDR3 coding sequence is TGTGCCAGTAGACCCGGACGGGAGCGAGGTCAGCCCCAGCATTTT.

The rearrangement links TRBV2 to TRBJ2-2; D is uncertain. Germline V gene lookup returns CDR1 SNHLY and CDR2 FYNNEI. V lost 6 bases and J 3 bases, leaving 11 bases between the germline ends. The CDR3 runs 14 residues. The CDR3 reads CASSGALDTGELFF. The CDR3 DNA follows: TGTGCCAGCAGCGGAGCCCTCGACACCGGGGAGCTGTTTTTT. Combining the CDR3 with reference TRBV2 and TRBJ2-2 gives the whole variable domain EPEVTQTPSHQVTQMGQEVILRCVPISNHLYFYWYRQILGQKVEFLVSFYNNEISEKSEIFDDQFSVERPDGSNFTLKIRSTKLEDSAMYFCASSGALDTGELFFGEGSRLTVL.

The chain has TRBV6-5 and TRBJ2-4; the match to TRBD1 covers 7 bases. J gave up 2 bases and V 4 bases, and 5 bases lay outside the gene matches. CDR1 MNHEY and CDR2 SVGAGI come from the germline V gene. CDR3 length equals 15 residues. The CDR3 DNA reads TGTGCCAGCAGTTTCCCACAGGGGACCAAAAACATTCAGTACTTC. This codes for CASSFPQGTKNIQYF.

The rearrangement links TRBV28 to TRBJ1-2; 7 nucleotides align to TRBD1. The CDR3 is 13 amino acids. The germline V gene encodes CDR1 MDHEN and CDR2 SYDVKM. Germline trimming cut 5 bases from V and 8 bases from J; bases unmatched to any gene: 8. CDR3 sequence reads: CASSPKTGYGYTF. CDR3 in DNA: TGTGCCAGCAGTCCGAAGACAGGGTACGGCTACACCTTC.

The V and J genes are TRBV6-6 and TRBJ2-3; 10 nucleotides align to TRBD2. The CDR3 spans 16 residues. Germline V CDR1 and CDR2: MNHNY, SVGAGI (reference sequence). J was trimmed by 2 bases and V by 5 bases; bases with no gene match: 7. The chain's CDR3 is CASSVSGGAFTDTQYF. DNA of the CDR3: TGTGCCAGCAGTGTAAGCGGGGGGGCCTTCACAGATACGCAGTATTTT.

V gene TRBV2 combines with J gene TRBJ1-5; 7 bases fit TRBD1. With 5 bases clipped from V and 4 bases from J, the junction kept 2 bases outside the gene matches. Germline CDR1 is SNHLY and CDR2 is FYNNEI. CDR3 length equals 13 residues. This CDR3 is CASSNRGNQPQHF. Here the CDR3 DNA reads TGTGCCAGCAGTAACAGGGGAAATCAGCCCCAGCATTTT. Full variable domain (missing parts from reference TRBV2 and TRBJ1-5): EPEVTQTPSHQVTQMGQEVILRCVPISNHLYFYWYRQILGQKVEFLVSFYNNEISEKSEIFDDQFSVERPDGSNFTLKIRSTKLEDSAMYFCASSNRGNQPQHFGDGTRLSIL.

The J gene is TRBJ2-2, the V gene TRBV30; TRBD1 matches at 10 bases. The CDR3 has 17 amino acids. Germline V gene sequence: CDR1 GTSNPN, CDR2 SVGIG (reference sequence). J lost 3 bases, V lost 4 bases, and 11 bases had no gene match. The CDR3 DNA sequence: TGTGCCTGGACCGGGGACAGGGGAGGTTTGGACACCGGGGAGCTGTTTTTT. Translation: CAWTGDRGGLDTGELFF.

V gene TRBV29-1 combines with J gene TRBJ1-1, with 8 positions matching TRBD1. Trimming at V came to 7 bases and at J to 4 bases, leaving 11 bases not matched to a gene. Per the germline V gene, CDR1 is SQVTM and CDR2 is ANQGSEA. The CDR3 is 14 amino acids. The CDR3 reads CSAYDRGRGTEAFF. The CDR3 nucleotides read TGCAGCGCCTACGACAGGGGAAGGGGCACTGAAGCTTTCTTT.

The rearrangement joins TRBV7-2 to TRBJ1-1; 8 positions agree with TRBD1. This CDR3 has 13 amino acids. CDR1 and CDR2 (germline): SGHTA, FQGNSA. Trimming at V came to 3 bases and at J to 8 bases, leaving 5 bases not matched to a gene. In nucleotides, the CDR3 is TGTGCCAGCAGCTTGGGACAGGCCCGGGAAGCTTTCTTT. It codes for CASSLGQAREAFF.

The V gene is TRBV27, the J gene TRBJ1-5, with TRBD1 matching over 10 bases. The CDR3 has 13 amino acids. The V gene's germline CDR1 is MNHEY and CDR2 SMNVEV (reference sequence). Trimming cost V 6 bases and J 13 bases; bases outside gene matches: 9. The CDR3 sequence: CASSPLGTGEQHF. CDR3 sequence (DNA): TGTGCCAGCAGCCCCTTGGGGACAGGGGAGCAGCATTTT.

The gene calls are TRBV5-4 and TRBJ1-6; 7 positions agree with TRBD1. The junction had 1 base not matched to a gene; V was cut back by 0 bases and J by 7 bases. Germline V gene sequence: CDR1 SGHNT, CDR2 YYREEE (reference sequence). CDR3 length: 14 amino acids. The CDR3 region is CASSLATGNSPLHF. CDR3 bases: TGTGCCAGCAGCTTGGCGACAGGGAATTCACCCCTCCACTTT.

This clone was counted a few times. The rearrangement links TRBV9 to TRBJ1-1; 9 nucleotides align to TRBD1. The CDR3 length is 15 residues. CDR1 is SGDLS and CDR2 is YYNGEE in the germline V gene. V lost 4 bases to trimming and J lost 4 bases; unmatched junction nucleotides: 8. CDR3 loop: CASSPTGGAFTEAFF. The DNA for the CDR3 is TGTGCCAGCAGCCCAACAGGGGGCGCCTTCACTGAAGCTTTCTTT.

CDR3 loop: CASIGQGGPSSYNSPLHF. CDR3 bases: TGTGCCAGCATCGGGCAGGGGGGCCCGAGCTCCTATAATTCACCCCTCCACTTT. V gene TRBV11-2 combines with J gene TRBJ1-6; 7 bases fit TRBD1. The CDR3 has 18 residues. V was clipped by 7 bases and J by 0 bases; unmatched bases: 12. Germline CDR1 reads SGHAT; CDR2 reads FQNNGV.

The chain recombines TRBV10-1 with TRBJ1-1; no firm D call. Trimming shortened V by 2 bases and J by 4 bases, and 17 bases separated the two germline ends. Looked up from germline, CDR1 is WNHNN and CDR2 is SYGVQD (reference sequence). This CDR3 has 16 residues. CDR3 in DNA: TGCGCCAGCAGTGAGACGCCTATAAACCGGGGCACTGAAGCTTTCTTT. This gives the protein CASSETPINRGTEAFF.

V is TRBV11-2 and J is TRBJ2-2, with TRBD2 as a possible D gene (5 bases). The V gene's germline CDR1 is SGHAT and CDR2 FQNNGV. Trimming removed 1 base at V and 2 bases at J, with 8 bases between. The length of the CDR3 is 15 residues. As DNA, the CDR3 is TGTGCCAGCAGCTTAGCGGGGTCAAACACCGGGGAGCTGTTTTTT. It encodes CASSLAGSNTGELFF.

The chain recombines TRBV4-1 with TRBJ1-2; a weak D match, TRBD1 (5 bases). The CDR3 has 11 residues. Trimming took off 4 bases at V and 6 bases at J, with 6 bases between the two ends. CDR1 MGHRA and CDR2 YSYEKL come from the germline V gene. CDR3 sequence: CASSRGDGYTF. CDR3 DNA sequence: TGCGCCAGCAGCCGGGGGGATGGCTACACCTTC.

This chain links TRBV6-2 or TRBV6-3 with TRBJ2-5; the match to TRBD2 covers 8 bases. Germline V CDR1 and CDR2: MNHEY, SVGEGT. The trim removed 0 bases at V and 12 bases at J, leaving 9 bases unmatched. The CDR3 contains 14 residues. The CDR3 region is CASSYSMGGSGEYF. CDR3 nucleotide sequence: TGTGCCAGCAGTTACTCGATGGGGGGTAGCGGGGAGTACTTC.

The rearrangement uses TRBV2 and TRBJ2-7, with 7 bases lining up with TRBD2. From germline, CDR1 is SNHLY and CDR2 FYNNEI. The CDR3 sequence is 14 residues long. Trimming at V came to 7 bases and at J to 0 bases, leaving 6 bases not matched to a gene. The CDR3 DNA reads as TGTGCCAGCATGATCGGGGGGAGCTCCTACGAGCAGTACTTC. This sequence encodes CASMIGGSSYEQYF. Full variable domain (missing parts from reference TRBV2 and TRBJ2-7): EPEVTQTPSHQVTQMGQEVILRCVPISNHLYFYWYRQILGQKVEFLVSFYNNEISEKSEIFDDQFSVERPDGSNFTLKIRSTKLEDSAMYFCASMIGGSSYEQYFGPGTRLTVT.

This clone was seen more than once but under ten times. This chain links TRBV11-3 with TRBJ1-1, with D perhaps TRBD1 (6 bases). The germline V gene has CDR1 SGHNT and CDR2 YENEEA. Trimming shortened V by 8 bases and J by 3 bases, and 28 bases separated the two germline ends. The CDR3 spans 18 residues. The CDR3 nucleotides read TGTGCCAGCCCTCTCGGGAGGCCGCGGGAGGGGGTTGACACTGAAGCTTTCTTT. It specifies CASPLGRPREGVDTEAFF. Combining the CDR3 with reference TRBV11-3 and TRBJ1-1 gives the whole variable domain EAGVVQSPRYKIIEKKQPVAFWCNPISGHNTLYWYLQNLGQGPELLIRYENEEAVDDSQLPKDRFSAERLKGVDSTLKIQPAELGDSAVYLCASPLGRPREGVDTEAFFGQGTRLTVV.

The genes are TRBV24-1 and TRBJ2-1; D may be TRBD1 (6 bases). The CDR3 runs 13 residues. Germline V CDR1 and CDR2: KGHDR, SFDVKD. V was trimmed by 6 bases and J by 5 bases, leaving 10 bases between them. CDR3: CATSQGSDNEQFF. CDR3 bases: TGTGCCACCAGTCAGGGGAGCGACAATGAGCAGTTCTTC.

The chain carries TRBV4-1 and TRBJ2-6, with unresolved D. Germline CDR1 reads MGHRA; CDR2 reads YSYEKL. The length of the CDR3 is 16 residues. Deletions cut 0 bases from V and 2 bases from J, with 8 bases between. In DNA, the CDR3 is TGCGCCAGCAGCCAAGAGGGCCAGGCTGGGGCCAACGTCCTGACTTTC. Protein: CASSQEGQAGANVLTF.

The chain carries TRBV20-1 and TRBJ2-3; 8 bases align to TRBD2. Trimming removed 3 bases from V and 3 bases from J; junction bases left unmatched: 5. This CDR3 comprises 14 residues. Germline-derived CDR1 and CDR2 are DFQATT and SNEGSKA (reference sequence). For the CDR3, the DNA is TGCAGTGCTAGTGGGGGACTAGGAACAGATACGCAGTATTTT. It yields the protein CSASGGLGTDTQYF.

V and J are TRBV25-1 and TRBJ2-2; possible D gene TRBD1, 5 bases. Trimming removed 6 bases from V and 4 bases from J, with 12 bases in between. Germline CDR1 reads MGHDK; CDR2 reads SYGVNS. The CDR3 sequence is 14 residues long. CDR3 residues: CASRTVRATGELFF. For the CDR3, the DNA is TGTGCCAGCAGGACAGTCCGGGCCACCGGGGAGCTGTTTTTT.